The clone carrying this T cell receptor (beta chain) was seen ten or more times. This sample is part of a study of T cells in Graves' hyperthyroidism and ophthalmopathy. The source material, RNA transcripts, was used to amplify TCR beta CDR3 regions. HTBI primers were the set used in a first-round RT-PCR of the TCR CDR3. TCRdb re-called the multiplex PCR reads with MiXCR, one entry per CDR3 protein. The sample comprises about 250,000 distinct CDR3 sequences, roughly 15% of which are singletons, and about 30% rests with the top ten. Disease duration under 2 months; hyperthyroidism patients were aged 18 to 65. V dropped 5 bases and J dropped 4 bases, with 18 bases sitting between them. The CDR3 has 16 amino acids. In germline, CDR1 is LGHNT, CDR2 FRNRAP.

The origin of this receptor is a woman between 45 and 65 years old with Graves' hyperthyroidism that later progressed to Graves' ophthalmopathy. The chain is built from TRBV12-5 and TRBJ2-1; D possibly uses TRBD1 or TRBD2 (5 bases each). The sample taken for sequencing was blood. CDR3 protein: CASGPAGTARYNEQFF. CDR3 in DNA: TGTGCTAGTGGTCCCGCCGGGACGGCTCGATACAATGAGCAGTTCTTC.